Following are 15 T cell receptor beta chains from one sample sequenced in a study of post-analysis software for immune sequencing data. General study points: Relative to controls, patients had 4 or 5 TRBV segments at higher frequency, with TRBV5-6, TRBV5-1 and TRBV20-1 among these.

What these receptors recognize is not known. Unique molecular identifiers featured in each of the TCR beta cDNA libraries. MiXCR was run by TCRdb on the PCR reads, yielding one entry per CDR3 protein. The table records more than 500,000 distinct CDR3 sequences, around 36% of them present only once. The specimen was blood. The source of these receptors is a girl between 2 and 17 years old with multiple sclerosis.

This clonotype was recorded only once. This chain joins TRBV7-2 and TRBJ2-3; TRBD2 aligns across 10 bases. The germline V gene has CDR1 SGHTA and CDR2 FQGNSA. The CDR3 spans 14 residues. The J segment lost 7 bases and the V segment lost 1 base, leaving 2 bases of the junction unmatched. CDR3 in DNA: TGTGCCAGCAGCTTAGGGACTAGCGGTTATACGCAGTATTTT. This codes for CASSLGTSGYTQYF.

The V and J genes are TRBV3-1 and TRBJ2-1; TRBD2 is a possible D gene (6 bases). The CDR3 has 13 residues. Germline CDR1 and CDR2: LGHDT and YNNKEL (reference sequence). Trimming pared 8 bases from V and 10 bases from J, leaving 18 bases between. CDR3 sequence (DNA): TGTGCCAGCCACCGGAGGGGCTTACGGGAGCAGTTCTTC. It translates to CASHRRGLREQFF.

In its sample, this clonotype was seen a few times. CDR3 loop: CASSLSAGPGGGYTF. The CDR3 region has the DNA TGTGCCAGCAGCCTCTCGGCAGGCCCAGGTGGTGGCTACACCTTC. The genes are TRBV5-6 and TRBJ1-2; no clear D. This CDR3 spans 15 amino acids. Germline CDR1 is SGHDT and CDR2 is YYEEEE. Trimming took off 4 bases at V and 7 bases at J, with 20 bases between the two ends.

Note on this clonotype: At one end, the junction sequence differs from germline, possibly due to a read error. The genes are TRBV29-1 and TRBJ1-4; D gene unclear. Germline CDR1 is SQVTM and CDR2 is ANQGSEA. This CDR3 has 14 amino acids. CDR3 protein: CSVEDQSNGGKRFF. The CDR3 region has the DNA TGCAGCGTTGAAGACCAGTCAAATGGCGGGAAACGGTTTTTT.

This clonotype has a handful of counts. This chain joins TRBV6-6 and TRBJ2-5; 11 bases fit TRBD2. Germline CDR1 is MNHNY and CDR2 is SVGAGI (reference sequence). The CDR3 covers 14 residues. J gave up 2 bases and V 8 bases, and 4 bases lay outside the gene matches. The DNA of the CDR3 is TGTGCCAGCGGTAGCGGGGGGGCTCAAGAGACCCAGTACTTC. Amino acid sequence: CASGSGGAQETQYF.

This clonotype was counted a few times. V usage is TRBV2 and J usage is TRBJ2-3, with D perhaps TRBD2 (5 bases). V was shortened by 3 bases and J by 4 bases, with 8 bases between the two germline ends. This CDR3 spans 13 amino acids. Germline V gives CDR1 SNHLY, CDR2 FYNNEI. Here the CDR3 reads CASSDRRADTQYF. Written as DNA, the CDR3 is TGTGCCAGCAGTGACAGGCGGGCAGATACGCAGTATTTT.

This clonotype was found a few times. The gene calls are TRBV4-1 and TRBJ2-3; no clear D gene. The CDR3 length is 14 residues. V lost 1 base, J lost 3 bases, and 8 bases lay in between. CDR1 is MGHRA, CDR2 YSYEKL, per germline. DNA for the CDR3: TGCGCCAGCAGCCAAGCTGGTGCGACAGATACGCAGTATTTT. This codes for CASSQAGATDTQYF.

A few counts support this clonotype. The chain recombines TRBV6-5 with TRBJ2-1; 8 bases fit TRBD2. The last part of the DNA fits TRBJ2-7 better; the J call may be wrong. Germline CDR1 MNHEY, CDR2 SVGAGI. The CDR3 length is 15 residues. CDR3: CASSHVTGGRNEQYF. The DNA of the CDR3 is TGTGCCAGCAGCCACGTGACGGGGGGGCGCAATGAGCAGTACTTC.

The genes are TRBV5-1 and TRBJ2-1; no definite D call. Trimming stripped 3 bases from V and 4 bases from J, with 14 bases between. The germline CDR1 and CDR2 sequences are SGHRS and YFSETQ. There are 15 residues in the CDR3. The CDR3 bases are TGCGCCAGCAGCTCGCCCAGGTTGGGGTACAATGAGCAGTTCTTC. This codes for CASSSPRLGYNEQFF.

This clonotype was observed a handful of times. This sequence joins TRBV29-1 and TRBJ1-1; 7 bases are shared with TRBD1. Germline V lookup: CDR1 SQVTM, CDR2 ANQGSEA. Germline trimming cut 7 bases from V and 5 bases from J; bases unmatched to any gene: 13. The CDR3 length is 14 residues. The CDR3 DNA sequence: TGCAGCGGGTTAAAGATGGGACAGAGAACTGAAGCTTTCTTT. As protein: CSGLKMGQRTEAFF.

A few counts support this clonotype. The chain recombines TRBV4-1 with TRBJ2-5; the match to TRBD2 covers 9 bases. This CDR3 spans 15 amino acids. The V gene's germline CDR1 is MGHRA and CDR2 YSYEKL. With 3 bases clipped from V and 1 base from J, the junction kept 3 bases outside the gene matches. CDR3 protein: CASSHYSGGQETQYF. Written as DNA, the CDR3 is TGCGCCAGCAGCCACTATAGCGGGGGCCAAGAGACCCAGTACTTC.

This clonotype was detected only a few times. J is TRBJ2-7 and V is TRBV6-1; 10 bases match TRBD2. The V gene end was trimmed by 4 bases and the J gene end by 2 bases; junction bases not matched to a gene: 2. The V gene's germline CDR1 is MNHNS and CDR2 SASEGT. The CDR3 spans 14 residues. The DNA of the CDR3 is TGTGCCAGCAGTGTAGGGACTAGCGCCTACGAGCAGTACTTC. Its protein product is CASSVGTSAYEQYF.

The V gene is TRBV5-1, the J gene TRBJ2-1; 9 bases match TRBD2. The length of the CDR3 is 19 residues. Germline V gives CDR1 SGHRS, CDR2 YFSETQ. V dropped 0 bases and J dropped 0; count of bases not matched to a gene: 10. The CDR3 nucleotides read TGCGCCAGCAGCTTGGGGGCTAGCGGGGCAGAGAGCTCCTACAATGAGCAGTTCTTC. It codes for CASSLGASGAESSYNEQFF.

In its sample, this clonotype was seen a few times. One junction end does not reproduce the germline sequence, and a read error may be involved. This CDR3 reads CSARLAGGPYNEQVF. The CDR3 nucleotides read TGCAGTGCTAGACTAGCGGGGGGACCCTACAATGAGCAGGTCTTC. The chain carries TRBV20-1 and TRBJ2-1; 11 nucleotides agree with TRBD2. This CDR3 has 15 amino acids. CDR1 is DFQATT and CDR2 is SNEGSKA in the germline V gene (reference sequence).

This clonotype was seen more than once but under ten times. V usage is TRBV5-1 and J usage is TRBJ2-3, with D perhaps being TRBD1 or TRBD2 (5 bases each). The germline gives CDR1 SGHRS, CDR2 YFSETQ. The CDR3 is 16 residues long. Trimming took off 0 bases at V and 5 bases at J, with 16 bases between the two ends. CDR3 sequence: CASSLAVTRGKDTQYF. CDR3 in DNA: TGCGCCAGCAGCTTGGCCGTAACGAGGGGAAAAGATACGCAGTATTTT.